The clone carrying this TCR beta chain was detected only a few times. The antigen is not known. UMIs were added to TCR cDNA along with a universal primer site when it was made by 5'RACE template switching. TCRdb re-derived calls from the 5' RACE reads in MiXCR, one entry per CDR3 protein. Here the sample spans roughly 60,000 distinct CDR3 sequences, 7.1% being singletons. The data derive from a study of T cells after yellow fever vaccination. Study context: Fractions containing few cells were prepared with SMART-Seq v4 Ultra Low Input.

The study's findings and limits: Shared CD4/CD8 clonotypes were a small share, likely from convergent recombination. Abundant clonotypes (contaminants from the bulk population) could be present in FACS-sorted repertoires.

The receptor was isolated from a man between 18 and 35 years old who received the YFV17D yellow fever vaccine. This specimen consisted of CD8+ T cells sorted from PBMCs, obtained on the day of the first yellow fever vaccination.

The CDR3 here is CASSPGGLAGGKSSYNEQFF. The CDR3 region has the DNA TGCGCCAGCAGCCCGGGGGGGCTAGCGGGGGGAAAGAGCTCCTACAATGAGCAGTTCTTC. The gene calls are TRBV4-1 and TRBJ2-1; TRBD2 aligns across 11 bases. The germline gives CDR1 MGHRA, CDR2 YSYEKL. The CDR3 loop spans 20 amino acids. Trimming took 4 bases from V and 0 from J; bases not matched to a gene: 14.